Listed below are T cell receptor beta chains from one sample, sequenced in a study of human T cells and chemical hapten exposure. TCRdb analysed the RACE reads with MiXCR anew, one entry per CDR3 protein. The sample consists of 85,000 or so distinct CDR3 sequences, around 11% of them appearing once. Specimen: whole blood, collected in connection with sensitization to the hapten diphenylcyclopropenone (DPC). These receptors were taken from a woman aged 45-65 years with alopecia areata. Some clones in this sample may be carry-over from other donors' samples. Each CDR3 is given without its conserved first and last residue. The size of a clone is reported for some rows only, either as once, few or many, or as a class for expanded clones.

J gene,V gene,clone size,CDR3 protein
TRBJ1-6,TRBV2,many,ASSEWIDNSPLH
TRBJ1-1,TRBV5-1,many,ASSFQGMNTEAF
TRBJ1-1,TRBV5-1,few,ASTLGQGWDTEAF
TRBJ1-5,TRBV20-1,many,SARENRGSQPQH
TRBJ2-3,TRBV20-1,many,SASIGTVNTDTQY
TRBJ2-5,TRBV28,.,ASRGTTSAQY
TRBJ1-4,TRBV10-3,few,AIIPDRGQGTNEKLF
TRBJ1-1,TRBV20-1,few,SAALDGRNTEAF
TRBJ1-2,TRBV6-2/TRBV6-3,few,ASIDRKNSYGYT
TRBJ2-7,TRBV7-9,few,ASSLEGWNYEQY
TRBJ2-1,TRBV11-2,few,ASSSGQGHNEQF
TRBJ2-1,TRBV27,.,ASKTWGVYEQF
TRBJ2-1,TRBV5-5,few,ASSLIGDNEQF
TRBJ1-2,TRBV7-2,.,ASSPYTSSNYGYT
TRBJ2-3,TRBV7-2,.,ASSLAGGPSTDTQY
TRBJ2-4,TRBV5-4,many,ASSFPGQDKNIQY
TRBJ2-5,TRBV7-9,.,ASSLLGETQY
TRBJ2-7,TRBV3-1,.,ASSQAPSGSYEQY
TRBJ1-1,TRBV5-1,few,ASSHQGATTEAF
TRBJ2-1,TRBV5-1,few,ASSSDIHNEQF
TRBJ1-1,TRBV27,few,ASSGRRGTEAF
TRBJ2-7,TRBV20-1,many,SARDLRQGYEQY
TRBJ1-1,TRBV21-1,many,ASSKYPEPRKGTEAF
TRBJ1-1,TRBV7-6,.,ASSPEDPSTEAF
TRBJ2-3,TRBV29-1,few,SVEAGVLQEY
TRBJ2-1,TRBV30,medium-sized,AWSGQGLTDEQF
TRBJ2-5,TRBV7-3,.,ASSFTGARETQY
TRBJ2-3,TRBV11-3,.,ASSLATTPPSHRDPTDTQY
TRBJ1-6,TRBV7-6,few,ASSLNRAGGSPLH
TRBJ1-5,TRBV20-1,many,SARWGSNQPQH
TRBJ1-1,TRBV6-1,few,ASSGYRGVNTEAF
TRBJ2-5,TRBV25-1,few,ASSERSWGSLNQETQY
TRBJ1-4,TRBV12-3/TRBV12-4,.,ASSPQSGATNEKLF
TRBJ2-7,TRBV28,few,ASSSRSSYEQY
TRBJ2-2,TRBV6-2/TRBV6-3,.,ASSTPKGMTGELF
TRBJ2-7,TRBV6-2/TRBV6-3,many,ASSYSSEGGYEQY
TRBJ1-6,TRBV12-3/TRBV12-4,.,ASSPAQRTGQGSPLH
TRBJ1-1,TRBV7-9,few,ASSLGSF
TRBJ2-3,TRBV5-4,many,ASSMDTGGRMNTQY
TRBJ2-5,TRBV18,few,ASSPLDEGKETQY
TRBJ2-5,TRBV10-3,.,ATAPQQGQKETQY
TRBJ1-4,TRBV11-2,many,ASSSSTGKGHEKLF